Listed below are T cell receptor beta chains from one sample, sequenced in a study of blood T cell repertoires in COVID-19. Repertoires were generated with immunoSEQ multiplex PCR, while TCRdb's copy carries only in-frame clones and drops some. Counted here are roughly 140,000 clones, under 90% occurring once; the ten biggest clones make up 0.5% to 0.65%. The sample was peripheral blood. The receptors come from a man aged 55 to 70 with acute or convalescent COVID-19. CDR3s include the opening cysteine and the closing phenylalanine or tryptophan. A D gene is named only where the DNA matches it firmly.

>TRBV11-2|TRBD2|TRBJ2-7
CASSLGTSGYEQYF
TGTGCCAGCAGCTTAGGGACTAGCGGCTACGAGCAGTACTTC
>TRBV7-9|TRBD1|TRBJ2-1
CASSLALTGWDEQFF
TGTGCCAGCAGCTTAGCGCTGACAGGGTGGGATGAGCAGTTCTTC
>TRBV27|NA|TRBJ1-1
CASSGRERGMGTEAFF
TGTGCCAGCAGTGGGAGGGAGCGCGGGATGGGCACTGAAGCTTTCTTT
>TRBV6-4|NA|TRBJ2-2
CASSATDTGELFF
TGTGCCAGCAGTGCCACAGACACCGGGGAGCTGTTTTTT
>TRBV6-5|NA|TRBJ2-1
CASSYSRGYEQFF
TGTGCCAGCAGTTACAGTCGGGGGTATGAGCAGTTCTTC
>TRBV6-5|TRBD2|TRBJ2-1
CASRPGTSGINEQFF
TGTGCCAGCAGACCCGGGACTAGCGGGATAAATGAGCAGTTCTTC
>TRBV7-5|NA|TRBJ1-5
CARSSSGYSNQPQHF
TGTGCCAGAAGCTCGTCGGGGTATAGCAATCAGCCCCAGCATTTT
>TRBV25-1|TRBD1|TRBJ1-6
CASSDPGQGGSPLHF
TGTGCCAGCAGTGACCCGGGACAGGGAGGTTCACCCCTCCACTTT
>TRBV23-1|TRBD1|TRBJ1-1
CARITGASEAFF
TGCGCCAGGATTACAGGGGCTTCCGAAGCTTTCTTT
>TRBV19|NA|TRBJ1-6
CASKEAGLPLHF
TGTGCCAGTAAGGAAGCCGGACTACCCCTCCACTTT
>TRBV7-8|TRBD2|TRBJ2-3
CASSPLAGGTYADTQYF
TGTGCCAGCAGTCCCTTAGCGGGGGGCACGTACGCAGATACGCAGTATTTT
>TRBV28|TRBD2|TRBJ2-1
CASSSFSGTSGSNEQFF
TGTGCCAGCAGTTCGTTTTCCGGGACTAGCGGGAGTAATGAGCAGTTCTTC
>TRBV4-1|NA|TRBJ2-1
CASSQELGAYNEQFF
TGCGCCAGCAGCCAAGAGCTGGGGGCGTACAATGAGCAGTTCTTC
>TRBV6-6|TRBD1|TRBJ2-3
CASSFGTGFTDTQYF
TGTGCCAGCAGTTTTGGGACAGGGTTTACAGATACGCAGTATTTT
>TRBV3-1/TRBV3-2|TRBD1|TRBJ1-1
CASSQGPQGTTEAFF
TGTGCCAGCAGCCAAGGACCACAGGGGACCACTGAAGCTTTCTTT
>TRBV20-1|NA|TRBJ1-2
CSARDIGGYTF
TGCAGTGCCCGGGACATTGGCGGCTACACCTTC